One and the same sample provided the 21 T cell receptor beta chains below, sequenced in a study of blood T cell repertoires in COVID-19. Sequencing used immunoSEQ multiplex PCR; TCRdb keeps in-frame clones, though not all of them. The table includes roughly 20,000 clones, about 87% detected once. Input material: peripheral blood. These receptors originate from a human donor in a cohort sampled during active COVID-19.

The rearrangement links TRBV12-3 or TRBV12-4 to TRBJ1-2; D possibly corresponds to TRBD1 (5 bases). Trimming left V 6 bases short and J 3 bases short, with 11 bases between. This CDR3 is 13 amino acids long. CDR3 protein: CASSPGNHYGYTF. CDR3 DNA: TGTGCCAGCAGCCCAGGGAACCACTATGGCTACACCTTC.

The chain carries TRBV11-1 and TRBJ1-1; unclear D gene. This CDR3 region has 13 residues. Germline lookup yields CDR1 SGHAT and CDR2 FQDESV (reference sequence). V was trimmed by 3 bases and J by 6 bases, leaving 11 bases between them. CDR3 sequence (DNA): TGTGCCAGCAGCTTCAACTCGAAATCTGAAGCTTTCTTT. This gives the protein CASSFNSKSEAFF.

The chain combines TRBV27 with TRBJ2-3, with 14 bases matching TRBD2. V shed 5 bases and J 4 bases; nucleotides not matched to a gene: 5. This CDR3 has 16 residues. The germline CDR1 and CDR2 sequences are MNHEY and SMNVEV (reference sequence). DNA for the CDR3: TGTGCCAGCAGTACCCGGACTAGCGGGAGGTCAGATACGCAGTATTTT. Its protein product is CASSTRTSGRSDTQYF.

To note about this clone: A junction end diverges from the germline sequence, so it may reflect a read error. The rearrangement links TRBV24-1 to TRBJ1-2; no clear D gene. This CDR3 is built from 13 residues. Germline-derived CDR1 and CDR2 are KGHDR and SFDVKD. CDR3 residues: CATSDRANYGYTF. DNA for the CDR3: TGTGCCACCAGTGATCGAGCTAATTATGGCTACACCTTC.

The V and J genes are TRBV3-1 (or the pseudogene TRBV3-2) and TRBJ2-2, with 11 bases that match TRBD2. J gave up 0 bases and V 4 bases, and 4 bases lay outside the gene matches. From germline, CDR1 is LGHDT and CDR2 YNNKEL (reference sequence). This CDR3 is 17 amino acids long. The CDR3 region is CASSLGLAGSNTGELFF. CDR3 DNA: TGTGCCAGCAGCCTAGGACTAGCGGGTTCGAACACCGGGGAGCTGTTTTTT.

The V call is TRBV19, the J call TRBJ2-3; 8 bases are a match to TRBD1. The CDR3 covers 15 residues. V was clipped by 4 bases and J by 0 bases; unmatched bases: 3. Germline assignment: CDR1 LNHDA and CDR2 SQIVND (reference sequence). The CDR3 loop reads CASSTTGASTDTQYF. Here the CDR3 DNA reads TGTGCCAGTAGTACGACAGGGGCTAGCACAGATACGCAGTATTTT.

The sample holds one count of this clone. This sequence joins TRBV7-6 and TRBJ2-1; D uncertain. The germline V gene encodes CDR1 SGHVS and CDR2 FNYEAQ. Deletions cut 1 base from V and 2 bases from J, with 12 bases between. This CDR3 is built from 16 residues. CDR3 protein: CASSLELRVAYNEQFF. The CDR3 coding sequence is TGTGCCAGCAGCTTAGAGTTGAGAGTGGCCTACAATGAGCAGTTCTTC.

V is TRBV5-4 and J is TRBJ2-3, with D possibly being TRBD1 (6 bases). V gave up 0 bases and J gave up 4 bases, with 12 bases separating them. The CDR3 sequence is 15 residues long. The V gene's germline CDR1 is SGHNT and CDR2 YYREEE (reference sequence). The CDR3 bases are TGTGCCAGCAGCTTGGGGGGGCACGGGGCAGATACGCAGTATTTT. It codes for CASSLGGHGADTQYF. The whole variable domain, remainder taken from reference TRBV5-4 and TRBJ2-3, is ETGVTQSPTHLIKTRGQQVTLRCSSQSGHNTVSWYQQALGQGPQFIFQYYREEENGRGNFPPRFSGLQFPNYSSELNVNALELDDSALYLCASSLGGHGADTQYFGPGTRLTVL.

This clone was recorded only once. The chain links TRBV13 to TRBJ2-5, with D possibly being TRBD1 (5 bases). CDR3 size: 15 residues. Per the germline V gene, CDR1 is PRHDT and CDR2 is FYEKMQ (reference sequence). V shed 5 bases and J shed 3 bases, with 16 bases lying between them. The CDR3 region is CASSPSPTEKETQYF. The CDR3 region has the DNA TGTGCCAGCAGCCCAAGCCCGACAGAAAAAGAGACCCAGTACTTC.

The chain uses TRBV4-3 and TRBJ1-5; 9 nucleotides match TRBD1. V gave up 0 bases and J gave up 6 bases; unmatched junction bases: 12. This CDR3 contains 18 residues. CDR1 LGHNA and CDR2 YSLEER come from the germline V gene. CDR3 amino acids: CASSQEATGGYLSQPQHF. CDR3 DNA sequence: TGCGCCAGCAGCCAAGAGGCGACAGGGGGATATTTGAGTCAGCCCCAGCATTTT.

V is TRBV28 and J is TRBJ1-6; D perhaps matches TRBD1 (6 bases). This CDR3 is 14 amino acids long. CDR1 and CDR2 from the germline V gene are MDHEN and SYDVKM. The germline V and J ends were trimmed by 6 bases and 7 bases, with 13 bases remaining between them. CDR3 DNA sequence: TGTGCCAGCAGCCTAGACAGGTTGAATTCACCCCTCCACTTT. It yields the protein CASSLDRLNSPLHF.

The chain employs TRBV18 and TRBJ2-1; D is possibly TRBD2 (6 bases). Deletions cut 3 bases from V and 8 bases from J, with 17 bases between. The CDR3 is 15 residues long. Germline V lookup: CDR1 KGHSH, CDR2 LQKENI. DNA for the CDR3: TGTGCCAGCTCACCCCGGGGGTCACCTAGCGATGAGCAGTTCTTC. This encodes CASSPRGSPSDEQFF.

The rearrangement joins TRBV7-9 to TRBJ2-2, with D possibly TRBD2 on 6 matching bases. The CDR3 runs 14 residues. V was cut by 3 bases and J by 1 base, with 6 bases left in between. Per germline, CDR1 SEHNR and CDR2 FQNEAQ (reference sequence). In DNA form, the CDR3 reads TGTGCCAGCAGCTTGGGGGGGAACACCGGGGAGCTGTTTTTT. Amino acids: CASSLGGNTGELFF.

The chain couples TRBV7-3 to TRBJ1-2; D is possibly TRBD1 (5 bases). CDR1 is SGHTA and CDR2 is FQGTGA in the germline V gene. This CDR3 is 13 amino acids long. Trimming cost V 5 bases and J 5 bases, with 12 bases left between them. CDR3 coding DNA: TGTGCCAGCAGCCGCGGGGCTGGATATGGCTACACCTTC. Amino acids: CASSRGAGYGYTF.

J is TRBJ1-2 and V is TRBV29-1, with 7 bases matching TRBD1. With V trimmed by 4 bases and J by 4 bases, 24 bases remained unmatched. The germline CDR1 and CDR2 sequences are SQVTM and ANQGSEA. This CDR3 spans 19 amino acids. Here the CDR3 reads CSVGGSPRDSSRVFYGYTF. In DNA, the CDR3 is TGCAGCGTTGGAGGCTCCCCACGGGACAGCTCCAGGGTCTTCTATGGCTACACCTTC.

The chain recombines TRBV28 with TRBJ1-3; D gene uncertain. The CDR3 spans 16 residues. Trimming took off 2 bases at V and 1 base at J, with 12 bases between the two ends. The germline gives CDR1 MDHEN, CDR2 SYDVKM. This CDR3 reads CASSLEAGGSGNTIYF. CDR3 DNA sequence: TGTGCCAGCAGTTTAGAGGCCGGTGGGTCTGGAAACACCATATATTTT.

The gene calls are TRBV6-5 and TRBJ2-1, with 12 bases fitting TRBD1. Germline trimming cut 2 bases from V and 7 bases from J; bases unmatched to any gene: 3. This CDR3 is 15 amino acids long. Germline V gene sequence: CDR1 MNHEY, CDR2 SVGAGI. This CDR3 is CASSYPGQGANEQFF. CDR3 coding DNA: TGTGCCAGCAGTTACCCGGGACAGGGGGCGAATGAGCAGTTCTTC.

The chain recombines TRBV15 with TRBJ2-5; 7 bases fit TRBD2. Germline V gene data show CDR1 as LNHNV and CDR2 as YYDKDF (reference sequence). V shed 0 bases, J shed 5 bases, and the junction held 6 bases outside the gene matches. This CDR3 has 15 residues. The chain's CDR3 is CATSRDRAGVETQYF. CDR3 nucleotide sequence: TGTGCCACCAGCAGAGATAGGGCGGGAGTTGAGACCCAGTACTTC.

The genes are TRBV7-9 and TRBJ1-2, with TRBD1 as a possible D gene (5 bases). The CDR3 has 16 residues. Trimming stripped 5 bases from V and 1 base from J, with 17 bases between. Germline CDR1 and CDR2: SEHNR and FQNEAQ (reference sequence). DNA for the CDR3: TGTGCCAGCAGCCCGACAGACAGTAAGAGTAACTATGGCTACACCTTC. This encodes CASSPTDSKSNYGYTF.

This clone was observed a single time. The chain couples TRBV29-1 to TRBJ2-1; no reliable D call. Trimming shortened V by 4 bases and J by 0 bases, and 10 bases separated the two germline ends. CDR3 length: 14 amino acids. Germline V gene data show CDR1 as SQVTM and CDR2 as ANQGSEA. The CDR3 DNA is TGCAGCGTTGTTCCCCCTAGCTCCTACAATGAGCAGTTCTTC. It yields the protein CSVVPPSSYNEQFF.

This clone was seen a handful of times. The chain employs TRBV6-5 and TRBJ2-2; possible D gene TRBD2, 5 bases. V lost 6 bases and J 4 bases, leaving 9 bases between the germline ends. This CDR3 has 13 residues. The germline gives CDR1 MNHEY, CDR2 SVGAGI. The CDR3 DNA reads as TGTGCCAGCAGGCCGGGATCCACCGGGGAGCTGTTTTTT. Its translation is CASRPGSTGELFF.